These 28 T cell receptor beta chains share one sample of origin, sequenced in a study of OX40 agonist ivuxolimab in advanced cancers. Clones were sequenced by immunoSEQ multiplex PCR, and TCRdb holds only the in-frame ones, with some missing. This sample has 47,000 or so clones; around 87% occur once, and the top ten carry 10% to 12%. Sequences were derived from CD4+ or CD8+ T cells sorted from blood, sampled in a trial of the OX40 agonist ivuxolimab. Source of these receptors: an adult with an advanced solid tumor such as melanoma, head and neck, liver or kidney cancer.

In DNA, the CDR3 is TGCGCCAGCAGCCCCTTCCCGGGACTAGCGTATGAGCAGTACTTC. Translated, it gives CASSPFPGLAYEQYF. The chain is built from TRBV5-1 and TRBJ2-7; 10 bases match TRBD2. Trimming removed 4 bases from V and 7 bases from J; junction bases left unmatched: 11. The germline CDR1 and CDR2 sequences are SGHRS and YFSETQ. CDR3 length equals 15 residues.

This clone was observed a single time. This chain's CDR3 is CASSPRDRANEKLFF. The CDR3 DNA reads as TGCGCCAGCAGCCCCCGGGACAGGGCTAATGAAAAACTGTTTTTT. This chain connects TRBV4-1 to TRBJ1-4, with 9 bases lining up with TRBD1. After removal of 4 bases from V and 3 bases from J, the junction contained 3 bases not matched to a gene. The CDR3 length is 15 residues. Germline lookup yields CDR1 MGHRA and CDR2 YSYEKL.

This clone showed up just once. V is TRBV27 and J is TRBJ2-3; no definite D call. The CDR3 contains 14 residues. Trimming removed 0 bases at V and 4 bases at J, with 8 bases between. CDR1 is MNHEY and CDR2 is SMNVEV in the germline V gene (reference sequence). In DNA form, the CDR3 reads TGTGCCAGCAGTTTATCGGGAAATCCAGATACGCAGTATTTT. This translates into CASSLSGNPDTQYF.

This clone was observed once. V usage is TRBV7-6 and J usage is TRBJ2-7; 13 bases are a match to TRBD2. Germline CDR1 and CDR2: SGHVS and FNYEAQ. Germline trimming cut 1 base from V and 2 bases from J; bases unmatched to any gene: 5. The CDR3 spans 17 residues. The CDR3, as DNA: TGTGCCAGCAGCTTAGAATTTGGGACTAGCGGGGCCTACGAGCAGTACTTC. It translates to CASSLEFGTSGAYEQYF.

The genes are TRBV29-1 and TRBJ2-5, with TRBD1 matching over 9 bases. Germline values: CDR1 SQVTM, CDR2 ANQGSEA. The CDR3 consists of 16 residues. V shed 1 base, J shed 5 bases, and the junction held 11 bases outside the gene matches. The CDR3 nucleotides are TGCAGCGTTGAAGGTGGGACAGGGCGAAGGGTTGAGACCCAGTACTTC. Protein sequence: CSVEGGTGRRVETQYF.

The genes are TRBV30 and TRBJ2-2, with a weak D call TRBD2 (7 bases). The germline V gene encodes CDR1 GTSNPN and CDR2 SVGIG (reference sequence). V lost 3 bases and J lost 4, with 15 bases in between. The CDR3 length is 15 residues. The CDR3 region is CAWSLRGGATGELFF. The DNA of the CDR3 is TGTGCCTGGAGCCTCAGGGGAGGGGCCACCGGGGAGCTGTTTTTT.

Here the CDR3 reads CASSLVVRNTEAFF. CDR3 coding DNA: TGTGCCAGCAGCTTAGTGGTACGGAACACTGAAGCTTTCTTT. V gene TRBV7-9 combines with J gene TRBJ1-1, with unresolved D. The CDR3 covers 14 residues. Germline V gene data show CDR1 as SEHNR and CDR2 as FQNEAQ (reference sequence). With 1 base removed from V and 1 base from J, the gap between germline ends came to 7 bases.

This chain connects TRBV9 to TRBJ2-2; maybe TRBD2 (7 bases). This CDR3 region has 17 residues. From germline, CDR1 is SGDLS and CDR2 YYNGEE. V dropped 3 bases and J dropped 0 bases, with 15 bases sitting between them. The CDR3 loop is CASSAYGGPANTGELFF. The CDR3 DNA reads TGTGCCAGCAGCGCATACGGGGGGCCAGCGAACACCGGGGAGCTGTTTTTT.

The chain is built from TRBV9 and TRBJ1-1; D remains unclear. V was pared by 4 bases and J by 0 bases, with 16 bases between. CDR1 is SGDLS, CDR2 YYNGEE, per germline. This CDR3 is built from 16 residues. The CDR3 coding sequence is TGTGCCAGCAGCCCCTTCCCCTCAGCGATGAACACTGAAGCTTTCTTT. This codes for CASSPFPSAMNTEAFF.

In this sample, this clone turned up a few times. The chain is built from TRBV2 and TRBJ1-1; D not certain. CDR3 length equals 14 residues. Germline values: CDR1 SNHLY, CDR2 FYNNEI. Trimming took off 2 bases at V and 2 bases at J, with 9 bases between the two ends. In DNA, the CDR3 is TGTGCCAGCAGTGAATGGCAGATCAACACTGAAGCTTTCTTT. Amino acids: CASSEWQINTEAFF. The full variable domain, its missing parts supplied by reference TRBV2 and TRBJ1-1, is EPEVTQTPSHQVTQMGQEVILRCVPISNHLYFYWYRQILGQKVEFLVSFYNNEISEKSEIFDDQFSVERPDGSNFTLKIRSTKLEDSAMYFCASSEWQINTEAFFGQGTRLTVV.

This chain connects TRBV7-9 to TRBJ2-7, with 8 bases identical to TRBD1. The CDR3 is made up of 13 amino acids. V shed 8 bases and J 6 bases; nucleotides not matched to a gene: 9. Germline CDR1 and CDR2: SEHNR and FQNEAQ (reference sequence). The chain's CDR3 is CASDATGEGEQYF. DNA for the CDR3: TGTGCCAGCGATGCGACAGGGGAAGGCGAGCAGTACTTC.

The chain carries TRBV7-2 and TRBJ2-3; D remains unclear. The CDR3 spans 15 residues. V was cut by 3 bases and J by 3 bases, with 13 bases left in between. Germline V lookup: CDR1 SGHTA, CDR2 FQGNSA. The CDR3: CASSLVMVRTDTQYF. The CDR3 nucleotides are TGTGCCAGCAGCTTGGTCATGGTGAGAACAGATACGCAGTATTTT.

The rearrangement uses TRBV19 and TRBJ2-2, with a possible D match to TRBD1 (6 bases). Germline CDR1 is LNHDA and CDR2 is SQIVND (reference sequence). Trimming took off 3 bases at V and 11 bases at J, with 13 bases between the two ends. The CDR3 loop spans 13 amino acids. The CDR3 bases are TGTGCCAGTAGTATTTCTGGGGGCCTTGAGCTGTTTTTT. Its protein product is CASSISGGLELFF.

The chain combines TRBV30 with TRBJ2-7, with unresolved D. V was cut by 3 bases and J by 5 bases, with 8 bases left in between. Germline V CDR1 and CDR2: GTSNPN, SVGIG (reference sequence). The CDR3 sequence is 11 residues long. CDR3 sequence reads: CAWRGYDEQYF. The CDR3 DNA reads TGTGCCTGGAGAGGGTACGACGAGCAGTACTTC.

Turning to this clone: The germline gene is not matched at one end of the junction; a read error may be the cause. Other DNA sequences within the sample encode an identical CDR3. This sequence joins TRBV2 and TRBJ2-7; 14 nucleotides match TRBD2. The germline gives CDR1 SNHLY, CDR2 FYNNEI. This CDR3 has 14 residues. The CDR3 sequence: CASSRLAGGREQYF. DNA for the CDR3: TGCGCCAGCTCTAGACTAGCGGGAGGGCGGGAGCAGTACTTC.

The CDR3: CASSTAARGAEKLFF. Written as DNA, the CDR3 is TGTGCCAGCTCAACGGCGGCGAGGGGCGCGGAAAAACTGTTTTTT. The chain is built from TRBV18 and TRBJ1-4; D may be TRBD1 (5 bases). V lost 5 bases, J lost 8 bases, and 18 bases lay in between. Germline CDR1 reads KGHSH; CDR2 reads LQKENI. This CDR3 has 15 residues.

J is TRBJ2-3 and V is TRBV11-2; 7 nucleotides match TRBD2. The CDR3 contains 15 residues. Germline loops: CDR1 SGHAT, CDR2 FQNNGV. V shed 2 bases and J 5 bases; nucleotides not matched to a gene: 7. The CDR3 region is CASSLRAGEGDTQYF. Written as DNA, the CDR3 is TGTGCCAGCAGCTTAAGGGCGGGAGAGGGAGATACGCAGTATTTT. Variable domain in full (rest from reference TRBV11-2 and TRBJ2-3): EAGVAQSPRYKIIEKRQSVAFWCNPISGHATLYWYQQILGQGPKLLIQFQNNGVVDDSQLPKDRFSAERLKGVDSTLKIQPAKLEDSAVYLCASSLRAGEGDTQYFGPGTRLTVL.

This rearrangement joins TRBV7-9 to TRBJ1-1; no clear D gene. The ends were cut back, 5 bases at V and 0 bases at J, with 13 bases in the middle. The CDR3 length is 15 residues. Germline V CDR1 and CDR2: SEHNR, FQNEAQ (reference sequence). The CDR3 here is CASSTPDGMNTEAFF. CDR3 coding DNA: TGTGCCAGCAGCACCCCGGACGGAATGAACACTGAAGCTTTCTTT.

The CDR3 nucleotides read TGTGCCAGCAGCTTAGTCAGGGTGGGGTCGACTAATGAAAAACTGTTTTTT. It encodes CASSLVRVGSTNEKLFF. The chain combines TRBV7-9 with TRBJ1-4; D perhaps matches TRBD1 (5 bases). Per the germline V gene, CDR1 is SEHNR and CDR2 is FQNEAQ (reference sequence). The V end was cut by 1 base, the J end by 2 bases, with 14 bases between. This CDR3 has 17 residues. Together with reference TRBV7-9 and TRBJ1-4, the CDR3 gives the full variable domain: DTGVSQNPRHKITKRGQNVTFRCDPISEHNRLYWYRQTLGQGPEFLTYFQNEAQLEKSRLLSDRFSAERPKGSFSTLEIQRTEQGDSAMYLCASSLVRVGSTNEKLFFGSGTQLSVL.

In this sample, this clone turned up a few times. The V and J genes are TRBV7-7 and TRBJ2-7; tentatively, D is TRBD1 (6 bases). CDR1 and CDR2 from the germline V gene are SSHAT and FNYEAQ (reference sequence). V lost 1 base, J lost 0 bases, and 10 bases lay in between. This CDR3 contains 15 residues. The CDR3 DNA is TGTGCCAGCAGCTTAGGACAGGCGGGCTCCTACGAGCAGTACTTC. It yields the protein CASSLGQAGSYEQYF.

At least ten counts were recorded for this clone. Other DNA sequences in the sample encode the same CDR3. CDR3 in amino acids: CASSRSYEQYF. The DNA of the CDR3 is TGTGCCAGCAGTAGATCCTACGAGCAGTACTTC. This sequence joins TRBV6-1 and TRBJ2-7; D is ambiguous. The CDR3 has 11 residues. The V end lost 5 bases, the J end lost 1 base, and 3 bases lay between the germline ends. Germline loops: CDR1 MNHNS, CDR2 SASEGT.

This chain joins TRBV27 and TRBJ1-5, with D tentatively TRBD1 (5 bases). Trimming removed 0 bases at V and 6 bases at J, with 6 bases between. CDR3 length equals 13 residues. Germline V gene sequence: CDR1 MNHEY, CDR2 SMNVEV (reference sequence). The CDR3 protein is CASSLSRVQPQHF. CDR3 nucleotides: TGTGCCAGCAGTTTATCCAGGGTTCAGCCCCAGCATTTT.

This clone was detected once. This rearrangement joins TRBV27 to TRBJ1-1; 7 nucleotides agree with TRBD1. The V and J ends lost 6 bases and 8 bases, in that order; junction bases with no gene match: 9. Looked up from germline, CDR1 is MNHEY and CDR2 is SMNVEV (reference sequence). The CDR3 extends over 13 amino acids. CDR3 coding DNA: TGTGCCAGCAGAATCATCGGGACAGAAGAAGCTTTCTTT. It specifies CASRIIGTEEAFF.

J is TRBJ2-1 and V is TRBV9; 8 nucleotides match TRBD2. J lost 0 bases, V lost 4 bases, and 6 bases had no gene match. The CDR3 totals 16 residues. The germline gives CDR1 SGDLS, CDR2 YYNGEE. Written as DNA, the CDR3 is TGTGCCAGCAGCCCCGGGGGGGAAAGCTCCTACAATGAGCAGTTCTTC. Translation gives CASSPGGESSYNEQFF.

This clone appeared a single time. The same CDR3 is also encoded by other DNA sequences in this sample. The chain couples TRBV27 to TRBJ1-1; D unresolved. The length of the CDR3 is 15 residues. V lost 0 bases and J lost 0, with 8 bases in between. The germline CDR1 and CDR2 sequences are MNHEY and SMNVEV (reference sequence). CDR3 amino acids: CASSLSRGMNTEAFF. The CDR3 coding sequence is TGTGCCAGCAGTTTATCGAGAGGGATGAACACTGAAGCTTTCTTT.

The chain employs TRBV27 and TRBJ2-7, with D possibly TRBD1 on 5 matching bases. Germline CDR1 and CDR2: MNHEY and SMNVEV (reference sequence). This CDR3 spans 13 amino acids. The V end lost 5 bases, the J end lost 3 bases, and 11 bases lay between the germline ends. The DNA of the CDR3 is TGTGCCAGCAGTAAGGGGAAGGGCTACGAGCAGTACTTC. It specifies CASSKGKGYEQYF.

The V and J genes are TRBV7-9 and TRBJ1-1; 7 nucleotides align to TRBD1. V lost 6 bases, J lost 4 bases, and 11 bases stayed unmatched. CDR3 length: 15 residues. Germline loops: CDR1 SEHNR, CDR2 FQNEAQ (reference sequence). CDR3 nucleotides: TGTGCCAGCAGGGTCCAGGGGGGGGCCACCACTGAAGCTTTCTTT. Protein product: CASRVQGGATTEAFF.

V and J are TRBV28 and TRBJ2-2; 8 nucleotides agree with TRBD1. Trimming cost V 3 bases and J 6 bases; bases outside gene matches: 9. CDR1 and CDR2 from the germline V gene are MDHEN and SYDVKM. CDR3 size: 16 residues. The CDR3 DNA reads as TGTGCCAGCAGTTTCGGGGACAGGTCGTTACCCGGGGAGCTGTTTTTT. Amino acid sequence: CASSFGDRSLPGELFF.